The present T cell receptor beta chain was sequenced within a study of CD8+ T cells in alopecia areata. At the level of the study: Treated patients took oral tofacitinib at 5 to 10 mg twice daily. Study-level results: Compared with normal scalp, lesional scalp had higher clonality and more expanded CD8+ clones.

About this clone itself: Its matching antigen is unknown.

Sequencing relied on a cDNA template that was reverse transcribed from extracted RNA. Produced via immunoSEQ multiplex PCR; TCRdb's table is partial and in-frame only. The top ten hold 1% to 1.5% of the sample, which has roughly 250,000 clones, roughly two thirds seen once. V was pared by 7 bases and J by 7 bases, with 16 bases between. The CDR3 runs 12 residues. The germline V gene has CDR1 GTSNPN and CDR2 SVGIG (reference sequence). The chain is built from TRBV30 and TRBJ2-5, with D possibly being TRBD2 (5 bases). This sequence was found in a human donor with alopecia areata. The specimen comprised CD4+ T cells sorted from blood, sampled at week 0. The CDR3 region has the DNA TGTGCCTACGGACCGAAGAGCGGGACCCAGTACTTC. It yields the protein CAYGPKSGTQYF.